The entry below describes one TCR beta chain. Trimming removed 5 bases from V and 9 bases from J; junction bases left unmatched: 10. The CDR3 sequence is 15 residues long. The germline V gene has CDR1 SEHNR and CDR2 FQNEAQ (reference sequence). A second PCR of roughly 7 to 11 cycles used a sample-barcoded 5' primer and a J-beta primer mix. TCRdb redid the calling of the 5' RACE reads with MiXCR, one entry per CDR3 protein. The sample records about 1,600,000 distinct CDR3 sequences, roughly 40% being singletons. This sample is part of a study of blood T cells in healthy people across ages. This clonotype was sampled from a woman in her late teens or twenties in good health. The chain joins TRBV7-9 to TRBJ1-6; TRBD1 agrees at 7 bases. The sequenced sample was blood. The CDR3 sequence: CASSAGTVISSPLHF. The CDR3 bases are TGTGCCAGCAGCGCGGGGACAGTTATAAGTTCACCCCTCCACTTT.